This T cell receptor beta chain came from a study of identical twins. Findings and caveats of the study: Less excess twin sharing appeared in beta out-of-frame sequences.

The germline CDR1 and CDR2 sequences are MNHEY and SVGAGI. The CDR3 runs 15 residues. After removal of 0 bases from V and 6 bases from J, the junction contained 5 bases not matched to a gene. There are many counts of this clonotype. Its antigen is undetermined. MiXCR, applied by TCRdb to the 5' RACE reads, yields one record per CDR3 protein. The repertoire consists of about 450,000 distinct CDR3 sequences, with approximately 17% occurring once and the leading ten covering more than 10%. The rearrangement links TRBV6-5 to TRBJ1-2, with 9 bases identical to TRBD1. Input material: naive T cells sorted from blood. The sequence came from a man aged 50 to 60 in good health. The CDR3 is CASSYSGTGFNGYTF. CDR3 in DNA: TGTGCCAGCAGTTACTCCGGGACAGGGTTTAATGGCTACACCTTC.